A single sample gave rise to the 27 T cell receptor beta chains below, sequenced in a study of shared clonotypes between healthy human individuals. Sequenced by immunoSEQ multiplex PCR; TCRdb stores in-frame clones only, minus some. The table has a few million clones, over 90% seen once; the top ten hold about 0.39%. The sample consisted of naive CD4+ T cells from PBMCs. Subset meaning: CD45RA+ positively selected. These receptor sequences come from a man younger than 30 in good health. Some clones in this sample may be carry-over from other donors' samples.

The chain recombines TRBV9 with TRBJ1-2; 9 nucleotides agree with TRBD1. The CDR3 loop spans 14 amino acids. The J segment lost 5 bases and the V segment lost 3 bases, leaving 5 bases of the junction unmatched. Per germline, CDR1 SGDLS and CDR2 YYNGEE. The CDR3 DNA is TGTGCCAGCAGCGGGACGGACAGGGGATATGGCTACACCTTC. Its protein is CASSGTDRGYGYTF.

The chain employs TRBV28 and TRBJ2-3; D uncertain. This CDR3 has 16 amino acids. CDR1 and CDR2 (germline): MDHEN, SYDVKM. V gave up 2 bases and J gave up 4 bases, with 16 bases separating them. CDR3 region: CASSLKVRIGADTQYF. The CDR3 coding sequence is TGTGCCAGCAGTTTAAAGGTCAGGATTGGCGCAGATACGCAGTATTTT.

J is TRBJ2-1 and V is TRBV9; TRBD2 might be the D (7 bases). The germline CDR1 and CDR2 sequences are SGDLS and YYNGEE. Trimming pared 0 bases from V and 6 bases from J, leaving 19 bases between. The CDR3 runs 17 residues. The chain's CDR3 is CASSVAPLALGGNEQFF. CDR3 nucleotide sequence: TGTGCCAGCAGCGTAGCCCCACTAGCGCTAGGGGGCAATGAGCAGTTCTTC.

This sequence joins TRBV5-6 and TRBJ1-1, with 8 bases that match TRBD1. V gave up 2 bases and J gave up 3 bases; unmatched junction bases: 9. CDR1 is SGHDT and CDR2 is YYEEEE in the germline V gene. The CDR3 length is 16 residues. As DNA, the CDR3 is TGTGCCAGCAGCTTTCGGAGTCACAGGGGGTACACTGAAGCTTTCTTT. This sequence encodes CASSFRSHRGYTEAFF.

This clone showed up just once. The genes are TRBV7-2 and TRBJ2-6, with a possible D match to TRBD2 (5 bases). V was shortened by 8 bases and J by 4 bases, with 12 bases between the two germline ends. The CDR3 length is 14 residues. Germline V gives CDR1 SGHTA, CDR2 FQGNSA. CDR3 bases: TGTGCCAGCCCGGTACCGGGAGGGGCCAACGTCCTGACTTTC. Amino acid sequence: CASPVPGGANVLTF.

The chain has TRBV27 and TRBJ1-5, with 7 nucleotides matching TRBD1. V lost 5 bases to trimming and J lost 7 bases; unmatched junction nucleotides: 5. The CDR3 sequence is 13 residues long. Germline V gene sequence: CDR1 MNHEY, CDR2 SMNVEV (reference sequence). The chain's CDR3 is CASSDDRVQPQHF. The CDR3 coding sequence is TGTGCCAGCAGTGACGACAGGGTACAGCCCCAGCATTTT.

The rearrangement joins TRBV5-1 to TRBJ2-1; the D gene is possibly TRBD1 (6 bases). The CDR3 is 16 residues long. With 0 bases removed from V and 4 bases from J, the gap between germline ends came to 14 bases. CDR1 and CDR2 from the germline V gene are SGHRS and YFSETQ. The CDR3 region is CASSLDPGTLYNEQFF. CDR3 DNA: TGCGCCAGCAGCTTGGATCCTGGGACACTATACAATGAGCAGTTCTTC.

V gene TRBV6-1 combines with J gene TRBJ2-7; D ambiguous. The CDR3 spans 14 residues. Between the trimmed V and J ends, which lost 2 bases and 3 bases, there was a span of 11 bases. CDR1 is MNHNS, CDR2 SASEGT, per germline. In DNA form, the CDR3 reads TGTGCCAGCAGTGAACGCTGGGGAAACTACGAGCAGTACTTC. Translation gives CASSERWGNYEQYF.

In nucleotides, the CDR3 is TGCGCCAACACCGGGTCAGGGGATAATGAAAAACTGTTTTTT. Encoded protein: CANTGSGDNEKLFF. The V and J genes are TRBV10-1 and TRBJ1-4; D is perhaps TRBD1 (6 bases). Trimming removed 10 bases at V and 4 bases at J, with 16 bases between. The CDR3 totals 14 residues. CDR1 and CDR2 (germline): WNHNN, SYGVQD (reference sequence).

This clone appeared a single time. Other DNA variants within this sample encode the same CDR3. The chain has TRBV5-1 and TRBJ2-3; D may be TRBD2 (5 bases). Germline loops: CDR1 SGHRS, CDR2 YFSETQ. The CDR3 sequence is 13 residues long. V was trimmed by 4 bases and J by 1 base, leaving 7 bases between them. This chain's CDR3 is CASSLGGTDTQYF. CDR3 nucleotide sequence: TGCGCCAGCAGCCTGGGAGGCACAGATACGCAGTATTTT.

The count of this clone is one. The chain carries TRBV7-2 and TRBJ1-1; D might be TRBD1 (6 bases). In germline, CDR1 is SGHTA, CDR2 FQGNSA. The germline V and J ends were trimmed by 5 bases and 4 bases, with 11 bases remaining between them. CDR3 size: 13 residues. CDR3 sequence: CASSTTTGTEAFF. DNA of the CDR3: TGTGCCAGCAGCACTACGACAGGCACTGAAGCTTTCTTT.

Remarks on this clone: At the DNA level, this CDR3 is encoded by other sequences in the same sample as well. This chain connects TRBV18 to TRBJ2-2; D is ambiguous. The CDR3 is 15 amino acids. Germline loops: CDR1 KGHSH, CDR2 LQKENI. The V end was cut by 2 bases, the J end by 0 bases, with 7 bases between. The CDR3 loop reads CASSPGPTNTGELFF. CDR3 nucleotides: TGTGCCAGCTCACCAGGGCCTACGAACACCGGGGAGCTGTTTTTT.

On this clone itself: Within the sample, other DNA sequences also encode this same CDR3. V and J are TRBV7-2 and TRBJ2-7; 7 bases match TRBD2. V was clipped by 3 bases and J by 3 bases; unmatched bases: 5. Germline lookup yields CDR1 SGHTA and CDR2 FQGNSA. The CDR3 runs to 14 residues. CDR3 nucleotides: TGTGCCAGCAGCTTGGGGGGGGACCTCTACGAGCAGTACTTC. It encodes CASSLGGDLYEQYF.

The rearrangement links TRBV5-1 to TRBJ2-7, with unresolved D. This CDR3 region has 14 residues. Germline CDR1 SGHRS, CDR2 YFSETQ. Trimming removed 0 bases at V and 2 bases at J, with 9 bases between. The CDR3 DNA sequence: TGCGCCAGCAGCTTGGCCAGGCCCCCCTACGAGCAGTACTTC. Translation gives CASSLARPPYEQYF.

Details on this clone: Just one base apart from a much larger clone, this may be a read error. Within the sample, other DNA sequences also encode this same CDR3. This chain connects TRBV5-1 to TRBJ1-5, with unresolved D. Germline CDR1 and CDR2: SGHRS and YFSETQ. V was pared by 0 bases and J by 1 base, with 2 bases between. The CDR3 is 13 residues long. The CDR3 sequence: CASSLESNQPQHF. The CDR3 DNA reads TGCGCCAGCAGCTTGGAGAGCAATCAGCCCCAGCATTTT.

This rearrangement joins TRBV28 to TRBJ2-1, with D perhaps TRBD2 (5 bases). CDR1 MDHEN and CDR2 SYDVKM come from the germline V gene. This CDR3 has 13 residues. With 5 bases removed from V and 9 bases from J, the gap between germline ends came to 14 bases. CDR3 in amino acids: CASSPQLSGEQFF. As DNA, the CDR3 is TGTGCCAGCAGTCCTCAACTCAGCGGTGAGCAGTTCTTC.

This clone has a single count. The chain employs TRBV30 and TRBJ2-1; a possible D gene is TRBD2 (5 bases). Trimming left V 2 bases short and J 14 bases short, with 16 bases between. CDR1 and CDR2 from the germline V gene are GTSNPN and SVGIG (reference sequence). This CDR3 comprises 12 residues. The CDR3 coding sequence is TGTGCCTGGAGTTTAAGGACGGGAACCAAGTTCTTC. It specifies CAWSLRTGTKFF.

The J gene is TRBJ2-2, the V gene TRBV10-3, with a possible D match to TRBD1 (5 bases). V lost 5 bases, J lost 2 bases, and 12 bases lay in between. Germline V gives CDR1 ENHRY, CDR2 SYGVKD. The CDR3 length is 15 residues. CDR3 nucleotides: TGTGCCATCAGTCGGGCAGGGTTTAACACCGGGGAGCTGTTTTTT. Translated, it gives CAISRAGFNTGELFF.

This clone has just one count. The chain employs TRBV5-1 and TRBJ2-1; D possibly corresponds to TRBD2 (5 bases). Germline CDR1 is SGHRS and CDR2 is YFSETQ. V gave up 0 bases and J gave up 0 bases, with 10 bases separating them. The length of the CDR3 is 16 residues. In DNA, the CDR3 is TGCGCCAGCAGCTTGGACCGGCGGGTCTCCTACAATGAGCAGTTCTTC. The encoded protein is CASSLDRRVSYNEQFF.

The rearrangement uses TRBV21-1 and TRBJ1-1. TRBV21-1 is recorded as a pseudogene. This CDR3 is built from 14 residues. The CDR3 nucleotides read TGTGCCAGCAGCGCTCCCCAAGAGAACACTGAAGCTTTCTTT. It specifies CASSAPQENTEAFF.

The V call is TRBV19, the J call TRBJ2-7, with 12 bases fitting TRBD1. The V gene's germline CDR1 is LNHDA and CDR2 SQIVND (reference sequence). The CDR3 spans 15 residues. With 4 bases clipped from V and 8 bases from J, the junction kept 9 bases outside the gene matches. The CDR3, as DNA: TGTGCCAGTAGTAACCTGGGACAGGGGGCGGTGAAGCAGTACTTC. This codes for CASSNLGQGAVKQYF.

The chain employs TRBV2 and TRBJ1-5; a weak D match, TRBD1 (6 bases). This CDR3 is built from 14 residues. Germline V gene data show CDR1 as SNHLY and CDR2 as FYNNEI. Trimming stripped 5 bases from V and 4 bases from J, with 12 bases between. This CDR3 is CASSSSQGNQPQHF. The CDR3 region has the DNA TGTGCCAGCAGTTCCTCCCAGGGGAATCAGCCCCAGCATTTT.

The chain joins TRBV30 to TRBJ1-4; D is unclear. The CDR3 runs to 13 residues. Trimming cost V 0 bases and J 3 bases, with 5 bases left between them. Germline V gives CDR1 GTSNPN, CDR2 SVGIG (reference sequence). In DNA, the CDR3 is TGTGCCTGGAGTGTCCGGGCTAATGAAAAACTGTTTTTT. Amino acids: CAWSVRANEKLFF.

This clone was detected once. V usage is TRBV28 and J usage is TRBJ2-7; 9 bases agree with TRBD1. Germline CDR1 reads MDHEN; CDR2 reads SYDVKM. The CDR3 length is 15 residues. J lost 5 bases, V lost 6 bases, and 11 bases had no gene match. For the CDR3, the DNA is TGTGCCAGCAGCCCTTTAGGACAGGGGTCCCACGAGCAGTACTTC. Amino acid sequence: CASSPLGQGSHEQYF.

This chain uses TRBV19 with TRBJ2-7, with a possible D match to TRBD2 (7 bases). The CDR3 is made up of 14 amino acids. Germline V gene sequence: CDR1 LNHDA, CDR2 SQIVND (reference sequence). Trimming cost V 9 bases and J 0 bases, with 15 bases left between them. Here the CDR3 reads CASRRGGDSYEQYF. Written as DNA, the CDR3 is TGTGCCAGCCGTAGGGGGGGGGACTCCTACGAGCAGTACTTC.

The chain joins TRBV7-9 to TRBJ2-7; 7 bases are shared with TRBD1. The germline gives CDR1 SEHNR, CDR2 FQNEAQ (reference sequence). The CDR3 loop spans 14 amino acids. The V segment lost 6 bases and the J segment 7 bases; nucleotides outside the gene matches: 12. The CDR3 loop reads CASSQAGGFGEQYF. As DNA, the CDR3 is TGTGCCAGCAGTCAGGCAGGGGGTTTTGGTGAGCAGTACTTC.

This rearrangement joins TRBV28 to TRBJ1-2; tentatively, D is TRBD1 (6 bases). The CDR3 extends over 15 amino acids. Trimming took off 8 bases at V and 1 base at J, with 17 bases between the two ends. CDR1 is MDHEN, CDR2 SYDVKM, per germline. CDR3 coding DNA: TGTGCCAGCGGAAGACAGGAGACCTATAACTATGGCTACACCTTC. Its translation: CASGRQETYNYGYTF.